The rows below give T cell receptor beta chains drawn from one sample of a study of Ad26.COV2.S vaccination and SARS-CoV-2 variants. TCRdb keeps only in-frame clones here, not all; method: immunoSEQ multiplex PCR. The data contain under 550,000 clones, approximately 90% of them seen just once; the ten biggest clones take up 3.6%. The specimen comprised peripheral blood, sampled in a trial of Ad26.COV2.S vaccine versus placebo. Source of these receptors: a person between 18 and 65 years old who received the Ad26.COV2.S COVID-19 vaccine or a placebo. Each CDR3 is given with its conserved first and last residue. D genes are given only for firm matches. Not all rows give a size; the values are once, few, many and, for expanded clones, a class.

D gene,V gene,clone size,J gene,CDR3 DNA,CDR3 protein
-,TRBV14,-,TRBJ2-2,TGTGCCAGCAGCCAAGTCGCCATCGCGAACACCGGGGAGCTGTTTTTT,CASSQVAIANTGELFF
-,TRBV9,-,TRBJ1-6,TGTGCCAGCAGCGTCGACGGAAGCTCCTATAATTCACCCCTCCACTTT,CASSVDGSSYNSPLHF
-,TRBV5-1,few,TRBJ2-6,TGCGCCAGCAGCTTGGGCCTACCTGGGGCCAACGTCCTGACTTTC,CASSLGLPGANVLTF
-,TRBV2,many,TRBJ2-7,TGTGCCAGCAGTGAAGCGCTGAAGTCTCAGGGCTACGAGCAGTACTTC,CASSEALKSQGYEQYF
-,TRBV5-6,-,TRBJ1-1,TGTGCCAGCAGCCAGGGACGGACGGCCTTTGAAGCTTTCTTT,CASSQGRTAFEAFF
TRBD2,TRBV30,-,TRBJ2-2,TGTGCCTGCGCAGTAGCGGGGAACACCGGGGAGCTGTTTTTT,CACAVAGNTGELFF
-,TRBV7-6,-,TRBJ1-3,TGTGCCAGCAGCCTGGGCGGGTCTGGAAACACCATATATTTT,CASSLGGSGNTIYF
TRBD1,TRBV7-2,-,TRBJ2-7,TGTGCCAGCAGCTTAGCGGGACAGGACTACGAGCAGTACTTC,CASSLAGQDYEQYF
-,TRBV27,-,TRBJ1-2,TGTGCCAGCAGTTTATCGGAGCCTGACCGTGGTGGCTACACCTTC,CASSLSEPDRGGYTF
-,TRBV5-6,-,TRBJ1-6,TGTGCCAGCAGCAGCATCCCCTATAATTCACCCCTCCACTTT,CASSSIPYNSPLHF
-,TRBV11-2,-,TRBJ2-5,TGTGCCAGCAGCTTAGGAGATCGGGAGACCCAGTACTTC,CASSLGDRETQYF
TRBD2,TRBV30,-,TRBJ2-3,TGTGCCTGGAGTGAAAGGCGGGGGGTTACAGATACGCAGTATTTT,CAWSERRGVTDTQYF
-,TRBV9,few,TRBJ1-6,TGTGCCAGCAGCGTAGACGCTAATTCACCCCTCCACTTT,CASSVDANSPLHF
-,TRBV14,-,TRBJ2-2,TGTGCCAGCAGCCAAAACATAGGGAGCGGGGAGCTGTTTTTT,CASSQNIGSGELFF
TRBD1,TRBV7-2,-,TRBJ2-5,TGTGCCAGCAGCTTAGGGGGACAGGGGGGAGAGACCCAGTACTTC,CASSLGGQGGETQYF
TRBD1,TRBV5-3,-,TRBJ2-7,TGTGCCAGAACCACTTCTAAGGGACAGATCTACGAGCAGTACTTC,CARTTSKGQIYEQYF
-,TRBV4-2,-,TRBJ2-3,TGTGCCAGCAGCCAAGACCCTGGACAGCGCACAGATACGCAGTATTTT,CASSQDPGQRTDTQYF
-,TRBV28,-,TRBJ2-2,TGTGCCGCACATTGGGGGGGGGAGCTGTTTTTT,CAAHWGGELFF
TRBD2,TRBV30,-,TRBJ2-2,TGTGCCTGGAGTGTACAAGCAGCGGGGGGGCGCACCGGGGAGCTGTTTTTT,CAWSVQAAGGRTGELFF
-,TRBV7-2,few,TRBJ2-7,TGTGCCAGCAGCTTAGCTTCGGTGAAAGGGCAGTACTTC,CASSLASVKGQYF
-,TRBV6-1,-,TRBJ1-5,TGTGCCAGCAGTGAAGGGACGTATCAGCCCCAGCATTTT,CASSEGTYQPQHF
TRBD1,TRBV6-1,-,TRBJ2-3,TGTGCCAGCAGTGAAGCGGTGGACAGGGGGCGCGCAGATACGCAGTATTTT,CASSEAVDRGRADTQYF
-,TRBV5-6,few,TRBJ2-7,TGTGCCAGCAGCCCCGACCCGGACACCCCCTACGAGCAGTACTTC,CASSPDPDTPYEQYF
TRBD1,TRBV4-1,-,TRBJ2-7,TGCGCCAGCAGCCAAGCCTTGACAGGGAACTACGAGCAGTACTTC,CASSQALTGNYEQYF
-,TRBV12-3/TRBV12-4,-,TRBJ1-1,TGTGCCAGCAATGTCCTCGTTGCGGGTGAAGCTTTCTTT,CASNVLVAGEAFF
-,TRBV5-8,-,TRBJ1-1,TGTGCCAGCAGCTTGACAGGATCGCCTGAAGCTTTCTTT,CASSLTGSPEAFF
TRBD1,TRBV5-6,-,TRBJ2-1,TGTGCCAGCAGCTTGGCAGGGGGTCGAGACAATGAGCAGTTCTTC,CASSLAGGRDNEQFF
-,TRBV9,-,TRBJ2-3,TGTGCCAGCAGCGTAGACGGGGAGGTTAGCACAGATACGCAGTATTTT,CASSVDGEVSTDTQYF
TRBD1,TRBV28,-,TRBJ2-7,TGTGCCAGCAGTCGCGACAGGGTTGTCGACGAGCAGTACTTC,CASSRDRVVDEQYF
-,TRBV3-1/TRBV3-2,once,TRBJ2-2,TGTGCCAGCAGCCAAATGCTCAGGTGGGACACCGGGGAGCTGTTTTTT,CASSQMLRWDTGELFF
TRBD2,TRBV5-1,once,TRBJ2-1,TGCGCCAGCAGCCTGGCGGGACTAGCGGGGGGGAAAGGCACCTACAATGAGCAGTTCTTC,CASSLAGLAGGKGTYNEQFF
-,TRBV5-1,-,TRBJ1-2,TGCGCCAGCAGCATCGGACAGAGCATTGGCTATGGCTACACCTTC,CASSIGQSIGYGYTF
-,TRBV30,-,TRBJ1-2,TGTGCCTGGACACTTGGGGCTACTAACTATGGCTACACCTTC,CAWTLGATNYGYTF
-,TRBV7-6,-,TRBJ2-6,TGTGCCAGCAGCTGGGACGGCAGCTCTGGGGCCAACGTCCTGACTTTC,CASSWDGSSGANVLTF
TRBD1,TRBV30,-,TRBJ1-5,TGTGCCTGGAGTGTTGTTTTTGAGACAGGGAGTCGTGGCAATCAGCCCCAGCATTTT,CAWSVVFETGSRGNQPQHF
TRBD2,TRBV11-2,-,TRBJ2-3,TGTGCCAGCAGCGCCCGGGGACTAGCCCTGAATTTGGGTACGCAGTATTTT,CASSARGLALNLGTQYF
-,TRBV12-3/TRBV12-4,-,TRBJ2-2,TGTGCCAGCAGTATTCGACCCACCGGGGAGCTGTTTTTT,CASSIRPTGELFF
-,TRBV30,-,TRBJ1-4,TGTGCCTGGAGTGGGGGACCGGGACCGGCTAATGAAAAACTGTTTTTT,CAWSGGPGPANEKLFF
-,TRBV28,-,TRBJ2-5,TGTGCCAGCAGGGTTCTAGCTCAGGAGACCCAGTACTTC,CASRVLAQETQYF
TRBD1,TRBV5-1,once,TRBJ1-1,TGCGCCAGCAGCCAGGACAGGGGGAACACTGAAGCTTTCTTT,CASSQDRGNTEAFF
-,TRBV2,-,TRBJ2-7,TGTGCCAGCAGGGGGGAACAGGGTTTGGTCGAGCAGTACTTC,CASRGEQGLVEQYF
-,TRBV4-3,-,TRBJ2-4,TGCGCCAGCAGCCAAGATTGGCATAGCGGAAACATTCAGTACTTC,CASSQDWHSGNIQYF
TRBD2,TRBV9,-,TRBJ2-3,TGTGCCAGCAGCGTAGAGGGACTAGCGGGGGCAGATACGCAGTATTTT,CASSVEGLAGADTQYF
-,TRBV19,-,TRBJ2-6,TGTGCCAGTAGTATTGGGGGCTCTGGGGCCAACGTCCTGACTTTC,CASSIGGSGANVLTF
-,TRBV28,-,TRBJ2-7,TGTGCCAGCAGTCTACAACGAAGGGTCTACGAGCAGTACTTC,CASSLQRRVYEQYF
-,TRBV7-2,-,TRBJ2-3,TGTGCCAGCAGCTTGGATTGGGGCTTAGATACGCAGTATTTT,CASSLDWGLDTQYF
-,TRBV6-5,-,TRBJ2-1,TGTGCCAGCAGTTACTCTGGCAGGGGAATTCACAATGAGCAGTTCTTC,CASSYSGRGIHNEQFF